This T cell receptor (beta chain) was recovered during a study of blood T cell repertoires in COVID-19. The CDR3 has 15 residues. Trimming left V 0 bases short and J 4 bases short, with 10 bases between. Germline V gives CDR1 LGHNA, CDR2 YNFKEQ. Study processing details: Using reference gene primer amplification, nucleated cell counts were estimated. Repertoires were generated with immunoSEQ multiplex PCR, while TCRdb's copy carries only in-frame clones and drops some. V and J calls and clone size follow that table, whereas D and trimming were derived from the DNA. Among 63,000 or so clones listed, around nine tenths were seen once. This clone appeared once.

The chain carries TRBV4-2 and TRBJ2-1; perhaps TRBD2 as D (6 bases). Sequences were obtained from peripheral blood. This receptor was taken from a human donor in a cohort sampled during active COVID-19. In DNA, the CDR3 is TGTGCCAGCAGCCAAGAACTAGCAGATTACAATGAGCAGTTCTTC. Translation: CASSQELADYNEQFF.